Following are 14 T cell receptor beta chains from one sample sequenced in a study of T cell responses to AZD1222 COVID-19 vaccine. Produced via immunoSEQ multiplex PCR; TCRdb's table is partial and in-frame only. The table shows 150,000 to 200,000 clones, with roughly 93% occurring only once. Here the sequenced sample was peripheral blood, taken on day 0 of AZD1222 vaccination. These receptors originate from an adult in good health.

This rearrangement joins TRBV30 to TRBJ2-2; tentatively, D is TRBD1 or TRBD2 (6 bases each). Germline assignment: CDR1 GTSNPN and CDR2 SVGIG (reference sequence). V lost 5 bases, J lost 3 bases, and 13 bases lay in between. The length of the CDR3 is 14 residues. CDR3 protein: CAWGGGTDTGELFF. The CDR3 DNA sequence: TGTGCCTGGGGGGGCGGGACGGACACCGGGGAGCTGTTTTTT.

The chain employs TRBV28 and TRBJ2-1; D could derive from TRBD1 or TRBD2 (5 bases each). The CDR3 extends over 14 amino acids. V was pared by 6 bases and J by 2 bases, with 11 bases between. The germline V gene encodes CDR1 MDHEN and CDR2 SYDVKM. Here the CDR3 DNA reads TGTGCCAGCAGGGGGGAAATGACCTACAATGAGCAGTTCTTC. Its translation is CASRGEMTYNEQFF.

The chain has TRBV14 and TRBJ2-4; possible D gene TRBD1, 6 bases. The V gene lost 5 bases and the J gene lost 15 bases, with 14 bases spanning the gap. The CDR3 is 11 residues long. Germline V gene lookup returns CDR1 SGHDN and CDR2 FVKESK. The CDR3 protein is CASSKGGTVYF. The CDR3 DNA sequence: TGTGCCAGCAGCAAAGGGGGTACCGTGTACTTC.

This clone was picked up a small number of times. Here the CDR3 reads CASSPPPSGGDYEQYF. CDR3 DNA sequence: TGTGCCAGCAGCCCTCCCCCCTCAGGGGGGGACTACGAGCAGTACTTC. The chain couples TRBV9 to TRBJ2-7; D may correspond to TRBD1 or TRBD2 (7 bases each). CDR3 length: 16 amino acids. Deletions cut 4 bases from V and 3 bases from J, with 20 bases between. Germline V CDR1 and CDR2: SGDLS, YYNGEE.

The DNA of the CDR3 is TGTGCCAGCAGCTCTGCCCTCCGGTCCAGCGGCGAGCAGTACTTC. As protein: CASSSALRSSGEQYF. This rearrangement joins TRBV7-2 to TRBJ2-7, with D maybe TRBD2 (5 bases). In germline, CDR1 is SGHTA, CDR2 FQGNSA. This CDR3 contains 15 residues. V was clipped by 4 bases and J by 6 bases, with 19 bases between them.

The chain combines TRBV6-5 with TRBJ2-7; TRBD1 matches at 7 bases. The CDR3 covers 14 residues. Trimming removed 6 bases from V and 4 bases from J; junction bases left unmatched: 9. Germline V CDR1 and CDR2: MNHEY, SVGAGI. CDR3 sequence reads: CASRRDRSVYEQYF. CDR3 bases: TGTGCCAGCAGACGGGACAGATCAGTTTACGAGCAGTACTTC.

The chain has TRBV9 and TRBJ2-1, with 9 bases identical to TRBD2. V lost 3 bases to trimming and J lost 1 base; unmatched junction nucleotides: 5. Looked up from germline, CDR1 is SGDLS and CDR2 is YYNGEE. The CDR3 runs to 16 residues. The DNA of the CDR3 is TGTGCCAGCAGCGCTCCGCGGGAGGGATCCTACAATGAGCAGTTCTTC. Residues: CASSAPREGSYNEQFF. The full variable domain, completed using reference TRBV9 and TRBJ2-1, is DSGVTQTPKHLITATGQRVTLRCSPRSGDLSVYWYQQSLDQGLQFLIQYYNGEERAKGNILERFSAQQFPDLHSELNLSSLELGDSALYFCASSAPREGSYNEQFFGPGTRLTVL.

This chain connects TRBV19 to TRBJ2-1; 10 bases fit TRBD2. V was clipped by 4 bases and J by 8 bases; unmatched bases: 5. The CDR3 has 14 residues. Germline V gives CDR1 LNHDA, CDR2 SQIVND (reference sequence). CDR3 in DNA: TGTGCCAGTAGTACGCCTAGCGGGAGCTATGAGCAGTTCTTC. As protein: CASSTPSGSYEQFF.

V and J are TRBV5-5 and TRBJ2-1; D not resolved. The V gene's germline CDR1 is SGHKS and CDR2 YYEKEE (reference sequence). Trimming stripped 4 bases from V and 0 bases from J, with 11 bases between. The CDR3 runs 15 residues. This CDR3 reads CASSQRWSSYNEQFF. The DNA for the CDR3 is TGTGCCAGCAGCCAAAGATGGAGCTCCTACAATGAGCAGTTCTTC.

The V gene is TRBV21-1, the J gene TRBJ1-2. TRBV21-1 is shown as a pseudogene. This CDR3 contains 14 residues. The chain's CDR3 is CASSLPRVGYGYTF. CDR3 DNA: TGTGCCAGCAGCCTCCCGCGGGTCGGCTATGGCTACACCTTC.

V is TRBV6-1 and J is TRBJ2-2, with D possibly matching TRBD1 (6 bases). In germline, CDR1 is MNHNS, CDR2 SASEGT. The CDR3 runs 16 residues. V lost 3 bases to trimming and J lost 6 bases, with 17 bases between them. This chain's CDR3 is CASSDRVDRFPGELFF. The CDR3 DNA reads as TGTGCCAGCAGTGATCGCGTCGACAGGTTTCCCGGGGAGCTGTTTTTT.

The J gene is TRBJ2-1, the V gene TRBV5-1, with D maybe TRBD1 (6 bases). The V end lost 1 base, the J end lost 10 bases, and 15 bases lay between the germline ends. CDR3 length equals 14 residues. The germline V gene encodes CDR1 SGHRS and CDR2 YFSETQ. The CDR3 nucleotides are TGCGCCAGCAGCTTGAGGACAGAAAAAGGCGAGCAGTTCTTC. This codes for CASSLRTEKGEQFF.

The CDR3 region has the DNA TGTGCCAGTAGAGGTCCGGGACTAGATTCGGCCAATGAGCAGTTCTTC. Translating it yields CASRGPGLDSANEQFF. The gene calls are TRBV19 and TRBJ2-1; TRBD2 agrees at 8 bases. With V trimmed by 6 bases and J by 6 bases, 13 bases remained unmatched. CDR3 length: 16 amino acids. CDR1 and CDR2 (germline): LNHDA, SQIVND (reference sequence).

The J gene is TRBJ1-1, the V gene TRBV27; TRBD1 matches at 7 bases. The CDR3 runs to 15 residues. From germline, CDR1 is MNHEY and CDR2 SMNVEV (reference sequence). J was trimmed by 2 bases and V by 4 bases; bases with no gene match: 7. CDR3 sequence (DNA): TGTGCCAGCAGTTCGACGGGACAGATTAACACTGAAGCTTTCTTT. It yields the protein CASSSTGQINTEAFF.